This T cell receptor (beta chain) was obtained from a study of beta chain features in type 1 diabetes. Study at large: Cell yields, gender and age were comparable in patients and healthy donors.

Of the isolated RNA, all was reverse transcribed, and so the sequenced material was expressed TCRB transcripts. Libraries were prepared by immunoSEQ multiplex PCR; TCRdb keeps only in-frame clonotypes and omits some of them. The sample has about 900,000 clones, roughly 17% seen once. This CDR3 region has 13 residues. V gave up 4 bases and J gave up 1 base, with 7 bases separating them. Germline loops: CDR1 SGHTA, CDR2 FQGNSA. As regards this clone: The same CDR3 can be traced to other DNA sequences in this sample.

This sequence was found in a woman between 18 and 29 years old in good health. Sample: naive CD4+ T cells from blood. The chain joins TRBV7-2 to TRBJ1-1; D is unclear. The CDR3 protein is CASSSRRNTEAFF. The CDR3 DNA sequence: TGTGCCAGCAGCTCTAGGAGGAACACTGAAGCTTTCTTT.